This T cell receptor (beta chain) was sequenced for a study of T cell responses to AZD1222 COVID-19 vaccine. This CDR3 contains 16 residues. Germline trimming cut 4 bases from V and 3 bases from J; bases unmatched to any gene: 10. Germline-derived CDR1 and CDR2 are LGHDT and YNNKEL (reference sequence). Only in-frame clones appear in the TCRdb table, and some are missing; sequencing was by immunoSEQ multiplex PCR. Of more than 110,000 clones listed, approximately 90% are singletons. This chain uses TRBV3-1 (or the pseudogene TRBV3-2) with TRBJ2-7; 9 bases are shared with TRBD2. Specimen: peripheral blood, collected 28 days after the second AZD1222 dose. The TCR originated in an adult who received the AZD1222 COVID-19 vaccine. The CDR3 loop is CASSPYGTSFVYEQYF. The CDR3 region has the DNA TGTGCCAGCAGCCCGTACGGGACTAGCTTCGTCTACGAGCAGTACTTC.